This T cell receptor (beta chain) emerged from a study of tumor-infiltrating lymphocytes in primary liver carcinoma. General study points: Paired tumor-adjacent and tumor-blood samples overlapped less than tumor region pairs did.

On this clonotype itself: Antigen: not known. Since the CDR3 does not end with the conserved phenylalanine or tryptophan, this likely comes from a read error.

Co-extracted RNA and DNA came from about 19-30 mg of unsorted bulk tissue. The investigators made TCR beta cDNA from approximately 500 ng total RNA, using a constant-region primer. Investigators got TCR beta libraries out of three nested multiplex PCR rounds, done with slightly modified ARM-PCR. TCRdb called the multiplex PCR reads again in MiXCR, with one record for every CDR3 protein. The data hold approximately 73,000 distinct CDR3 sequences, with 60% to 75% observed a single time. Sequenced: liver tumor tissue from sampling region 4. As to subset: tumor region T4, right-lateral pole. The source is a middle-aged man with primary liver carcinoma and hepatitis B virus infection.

DNA of the CDR3: TGTGCCAGCAGGAAAATCGGACGTCAGCCCCAGCATTTA. Its protein is CASRKIGRQPQHL. The chain recombines TRBV28 with TRBJ1-5, with D uncertain. Between the trimmed V and J ends, which lost 6 bases and 6 bases, there was a span of 12 bases. CDR3 length: 13 amino acids. Germline CDR1 reads MDHEN; CDR2 reads SYDVKM.